The T cell receptor beta chain described here comes from a study of CD4 T cells in relation to SARS-CoV-2 and coronaviruses. Libraries were prepared by immunoSEQ multiplex PCR; TCRdb keeps only in-frame clonotypes and omits some of them. The table records tens of thousands of clones, over 70% of them present only once. As concerns this clone: What it binds is not known.

Trimming removed 3 bases at V and 5 bases at J, with 10 bases between. The length of the CDR3 is 13 residues. The rearrangement links TRBV12-3 or TRBV12-4 to TRBJ2-5; no clear D. The sequence derives from an adult with COVID-19. Sequencing was performed on memory CD4+ T cells from PBMCs, cultured in vitro. Written as DNA, the CDR3 is TGTGCCAGCAGTTTTTGGTCGCGGGAGACCCAGTACTTC. Translated, it gives CASSFWSRETQYF.